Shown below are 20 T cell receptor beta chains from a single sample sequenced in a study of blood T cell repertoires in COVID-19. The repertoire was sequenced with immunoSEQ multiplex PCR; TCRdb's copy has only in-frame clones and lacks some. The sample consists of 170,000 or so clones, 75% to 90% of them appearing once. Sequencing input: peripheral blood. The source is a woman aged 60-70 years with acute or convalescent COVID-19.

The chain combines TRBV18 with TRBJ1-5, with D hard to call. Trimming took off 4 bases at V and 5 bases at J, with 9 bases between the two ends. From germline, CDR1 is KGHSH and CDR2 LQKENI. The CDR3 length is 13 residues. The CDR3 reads CASSLLLDQPQHF. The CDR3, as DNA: TGTGCCAGCTCACTGCTTTTAGATCAGCCCCAGCATTTT.

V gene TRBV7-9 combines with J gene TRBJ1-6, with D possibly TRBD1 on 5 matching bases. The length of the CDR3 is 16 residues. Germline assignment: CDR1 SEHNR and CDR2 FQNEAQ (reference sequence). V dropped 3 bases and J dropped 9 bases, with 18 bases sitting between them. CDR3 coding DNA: TGTGCCAGCAGCTTCAGTAGGGGCAGGGAAGGTTCACCCCTCCACTTT. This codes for CASSFSRGREGSPLHF.

DNA for the CDR3: TGTGCCAGCAGCGGAGCCGGAACCAGGGGATGGGACTATGGCTACACCTTC. Translation: CASSGAGTRGWDYGYTF. J is TRBJ1-2 and V is TRBV9; possible D gene TRBD1, 6 bases. The CDR3 is 17 amino acids. V gave up 3 bases and J gave up 3 bases, with 21 bases separating them. Germline CDR1 SGDLS, CDR2 YYNGEE.

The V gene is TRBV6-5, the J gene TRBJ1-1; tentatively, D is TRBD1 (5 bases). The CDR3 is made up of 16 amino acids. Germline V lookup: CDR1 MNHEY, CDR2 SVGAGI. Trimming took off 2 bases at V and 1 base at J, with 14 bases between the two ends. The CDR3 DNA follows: TGTGCCAGCAGTTACACCGGCGCCCAGGGGAACACTGAAGCTTTCTTT. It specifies CASSYTGAQGNTEAFF.

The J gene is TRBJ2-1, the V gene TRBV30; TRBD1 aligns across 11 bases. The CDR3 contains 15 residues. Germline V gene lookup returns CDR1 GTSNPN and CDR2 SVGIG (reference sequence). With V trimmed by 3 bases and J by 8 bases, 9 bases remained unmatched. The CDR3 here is CAWSRTGGLWDEQFF. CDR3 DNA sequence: TGTGCCTGGAGCCGGACAGGGGGCTTGTGGGATGAGCAGTTCTTC. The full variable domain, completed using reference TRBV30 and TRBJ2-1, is SQTIHQWPATLVQPVGSPLSLECTVEGTSNPNLYWYRQAAGRGLQLLFYSVGIGQISSEVPQNLSASRPQDRQFILSSKKLLLSDSGFYLCAWSRTGGLWDEQFFGPGTRLTVL.

The CDR3 nucleotides are TGTGCCAGCAGCTTAGGACGGGGGGGGCCCTCTTATATCAGAGAGCAGTACTTC. This translates into CASSLGRGGPSYIREQYF. The chain joins TRBV11-2 to TRBJ2-7; 8 positions agree with TRBD2. J gave up 7 bases and V 1 base, and 18 bases lay outside the gene matches. This CDR3 spans 18 amino acids. CDR1 is SGHAT and CDR2 is FQNNGV in the germline V gene. The variable domain in full, with the rest retrieved from reference TRBV11-2 and TRBJ2-7, is EAGVAQSPRYKIIEKRQSVAFWCNPISGHATLYWYQQILGQGPKLLIQFQNNGVVDDSQLPKDRFSAERLKGVDSTLKIQPAKLEDSAVYLCASSLGRGGPSYIREQYFGPGTRLTVT.

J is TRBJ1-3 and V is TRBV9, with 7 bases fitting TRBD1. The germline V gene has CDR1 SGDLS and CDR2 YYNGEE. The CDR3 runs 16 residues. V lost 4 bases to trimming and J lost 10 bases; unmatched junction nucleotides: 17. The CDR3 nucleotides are TGTGCCAGCAGCCCGAGCGGGGGGACAGCAACCCAAACCATATATTTT. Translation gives CASSPSGGTATQTIYF.

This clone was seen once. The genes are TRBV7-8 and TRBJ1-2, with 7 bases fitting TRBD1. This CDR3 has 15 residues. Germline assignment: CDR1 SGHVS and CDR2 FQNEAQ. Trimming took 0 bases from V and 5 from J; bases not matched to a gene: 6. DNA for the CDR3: TGTGCCAGCAGCTTAGCTCGGGCAGGGGGTTATGGCTACACCTTC. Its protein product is CASSLARAGGYGYTF.

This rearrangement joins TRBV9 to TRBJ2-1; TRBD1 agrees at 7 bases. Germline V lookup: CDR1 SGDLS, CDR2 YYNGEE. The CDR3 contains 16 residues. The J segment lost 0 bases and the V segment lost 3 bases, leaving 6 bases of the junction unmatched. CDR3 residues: CASSGYRGYSYNEQFF. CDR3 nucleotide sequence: TGTGCCAGCAGCGGGTACAGGGGATACTCCTACAATGAGCAGTTCTTC.

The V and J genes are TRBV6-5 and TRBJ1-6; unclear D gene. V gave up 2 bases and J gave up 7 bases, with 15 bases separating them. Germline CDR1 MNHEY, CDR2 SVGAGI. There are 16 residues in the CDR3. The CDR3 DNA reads TGTGCCAGCAGTTACAGAGAAGCTCGGGGAAATTCACCCCTCCACTTT. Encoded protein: CASSYREARGNSPLHF.

This CDR3 reads CASSQDMRGNSPLHF. Written as DNA, the CDR3 is TGCGCCAGCAGCCAAGATATGAGGGGGAATTCACCCCTCCACTTT. The V and J genes are TRBV4-3 and TRBJ1-6, with D possibly matching TRBD1 (6 bases). Trimming shortened V by 0 bases and J by 7 bases, and 10 bases separated the two germline ends. Looked up from germline, CDR1 is LGHNA and CDR2 is YSLEER. CDR3 length: 15 residues.

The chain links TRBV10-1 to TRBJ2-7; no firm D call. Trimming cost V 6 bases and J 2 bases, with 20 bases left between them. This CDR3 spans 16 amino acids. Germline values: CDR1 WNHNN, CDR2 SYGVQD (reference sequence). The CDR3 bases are TGCGCCAGCAGCCCAGCGAGCTGGCCATTGACCTACGAGCAGTACTTC. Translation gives CASSPASWPLTYEQYF.

As DNA, the CDR3 is TGTGCCAGCAGCCCCCAGGGGGGCTCGGATGGCTACACCTTC. Translation: CASSPQGGSDGYTF. This sequence joins TRBV7-2 and TRBJ1-2, with 7 nucleotides matching TRBD1. Germline V CDR1 and CDR2: SGHTA, FQGNSA. The CDR3 has 14 amino acids. After removal of 5 bases from V and 6 bases from J, the junction contained 9 bases not matched to a gene.

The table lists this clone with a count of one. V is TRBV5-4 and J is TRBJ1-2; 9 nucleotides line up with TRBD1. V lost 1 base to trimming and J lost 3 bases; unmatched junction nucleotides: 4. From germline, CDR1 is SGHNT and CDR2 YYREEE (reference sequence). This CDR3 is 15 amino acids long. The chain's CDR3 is CASSLPGQGYYGYTF. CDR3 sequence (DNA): TGTGCCAGCAGCTTGCCGGGACAGGGTTACTATGGCTACACCTTC.

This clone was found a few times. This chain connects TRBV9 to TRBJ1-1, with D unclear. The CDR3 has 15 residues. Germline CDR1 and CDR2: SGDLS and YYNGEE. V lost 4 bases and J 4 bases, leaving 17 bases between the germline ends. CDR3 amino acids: CASSTWEGLRTEAFF. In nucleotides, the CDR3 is TGTGCCAGCAGCACCTGGGAGGGCTTACGCACTGAAGCTTTCTTT.

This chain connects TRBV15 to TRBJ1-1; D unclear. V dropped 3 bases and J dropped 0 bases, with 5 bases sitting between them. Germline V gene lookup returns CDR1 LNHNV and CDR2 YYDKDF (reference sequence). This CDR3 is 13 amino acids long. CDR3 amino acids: CATSSTMNTEAFF. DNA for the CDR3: TGTGCCACCAGCAGCACAATGAACACTGAAGCTTTCTTT.

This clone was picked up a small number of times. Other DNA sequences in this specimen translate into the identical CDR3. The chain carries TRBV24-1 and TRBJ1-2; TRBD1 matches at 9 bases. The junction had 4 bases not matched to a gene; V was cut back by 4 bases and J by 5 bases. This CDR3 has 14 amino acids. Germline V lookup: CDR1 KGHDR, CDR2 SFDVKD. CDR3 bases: TGTGCCACCAGTGACCCGGACAGGGGATATGGCTACACCTTC. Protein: CATSDPDRGYGYTF.

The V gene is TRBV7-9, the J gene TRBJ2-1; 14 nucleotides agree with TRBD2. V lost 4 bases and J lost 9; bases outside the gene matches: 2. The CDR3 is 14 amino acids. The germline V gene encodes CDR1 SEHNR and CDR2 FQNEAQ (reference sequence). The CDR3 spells CASSSGLAGGEQFF. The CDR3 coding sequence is TGTGCCAGCAGCTCCGGACTAGCGGGGGGTGAGCAGTTCTTC.

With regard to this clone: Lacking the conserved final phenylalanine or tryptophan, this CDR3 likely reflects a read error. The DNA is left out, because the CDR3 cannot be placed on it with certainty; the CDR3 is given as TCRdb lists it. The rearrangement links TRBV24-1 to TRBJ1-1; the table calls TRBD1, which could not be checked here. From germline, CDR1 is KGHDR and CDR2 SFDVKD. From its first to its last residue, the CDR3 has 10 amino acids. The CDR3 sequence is CATSDFGQPY.

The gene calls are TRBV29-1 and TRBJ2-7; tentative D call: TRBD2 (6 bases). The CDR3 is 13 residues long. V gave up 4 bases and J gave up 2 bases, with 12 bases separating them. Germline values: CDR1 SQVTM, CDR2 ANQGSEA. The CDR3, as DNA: TGCAGCGTTGGCGGGACTCCAACCTACGAGCAGTACTTC. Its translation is CSVGGTPTYEQYF.